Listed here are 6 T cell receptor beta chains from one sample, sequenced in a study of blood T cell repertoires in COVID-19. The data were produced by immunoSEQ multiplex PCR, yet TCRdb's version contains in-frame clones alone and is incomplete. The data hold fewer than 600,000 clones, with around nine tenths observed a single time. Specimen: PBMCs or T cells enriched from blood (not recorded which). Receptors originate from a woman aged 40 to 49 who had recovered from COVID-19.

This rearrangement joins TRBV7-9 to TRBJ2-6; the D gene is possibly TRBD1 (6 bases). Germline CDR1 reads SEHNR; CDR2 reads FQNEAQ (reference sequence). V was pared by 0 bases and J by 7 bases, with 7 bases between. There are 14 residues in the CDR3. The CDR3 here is CASSLAGAANVLTF. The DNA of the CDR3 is TGTGCCAGCAGCTTAGCGGGGGCTGCCAACGTCCTGACTTTC.

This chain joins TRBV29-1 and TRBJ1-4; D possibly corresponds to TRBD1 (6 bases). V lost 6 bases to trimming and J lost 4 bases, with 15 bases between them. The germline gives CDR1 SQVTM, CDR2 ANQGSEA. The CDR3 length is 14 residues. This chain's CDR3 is CSVTHDRSNEKLFF. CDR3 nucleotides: TGCAGCGTGACCCACGACAGGAGTAATGAAAAACTGTTTTTT.

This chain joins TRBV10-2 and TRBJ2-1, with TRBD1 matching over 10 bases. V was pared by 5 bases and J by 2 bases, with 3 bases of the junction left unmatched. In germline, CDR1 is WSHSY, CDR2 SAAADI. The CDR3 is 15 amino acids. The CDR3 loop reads CASSRDRGTYNEQFF. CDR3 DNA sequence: TGCGCCAGCAGTCGGGACAGGGGCACCTACAATGAGCAGTTCTTC.

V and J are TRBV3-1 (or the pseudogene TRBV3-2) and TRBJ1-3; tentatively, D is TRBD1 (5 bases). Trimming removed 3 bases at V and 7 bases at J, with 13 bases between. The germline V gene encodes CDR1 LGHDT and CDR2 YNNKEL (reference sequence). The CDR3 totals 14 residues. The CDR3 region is CASSQDGGTNTIYF. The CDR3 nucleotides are TGTGCCAGCAGCCAGGACGGGGGGACGAACACCATATATTTT.

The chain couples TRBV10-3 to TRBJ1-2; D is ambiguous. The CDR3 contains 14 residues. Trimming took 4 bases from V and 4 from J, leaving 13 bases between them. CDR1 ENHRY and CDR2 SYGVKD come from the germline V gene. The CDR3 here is CAISGSTEIYGYTF. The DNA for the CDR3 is TGTGCCATCAGTGGGTCTACAGAGATCTATGGCTACACCTTC.

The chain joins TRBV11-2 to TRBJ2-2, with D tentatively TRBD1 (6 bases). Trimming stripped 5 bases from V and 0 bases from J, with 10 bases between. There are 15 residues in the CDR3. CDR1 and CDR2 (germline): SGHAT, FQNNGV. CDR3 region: CASSPWTANTGELFF. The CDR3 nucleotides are TGTGCCAGCAGCCCCTGGACAGCGAACACCGGGGAGCTGTTTTTT.